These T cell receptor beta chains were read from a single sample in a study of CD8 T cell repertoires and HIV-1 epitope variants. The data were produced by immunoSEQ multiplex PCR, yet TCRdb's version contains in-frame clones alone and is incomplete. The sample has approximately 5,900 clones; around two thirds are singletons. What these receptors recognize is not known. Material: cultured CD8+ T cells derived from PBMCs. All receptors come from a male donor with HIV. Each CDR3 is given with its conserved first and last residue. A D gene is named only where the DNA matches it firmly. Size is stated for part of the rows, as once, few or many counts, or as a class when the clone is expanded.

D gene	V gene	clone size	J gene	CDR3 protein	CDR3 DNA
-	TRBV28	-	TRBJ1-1	CASSLSRGTEAFF	TGTGCCAGCAGTTTGAGCAGGGGAACTGAGGCTTTCTTT
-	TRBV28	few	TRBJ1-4	CASSLSVSEDATNEKLFF	TGTGCCAGCAGTTTGTCAGTTTCTGAGGATGCAACTAATGAAAAACTGTTTTTT
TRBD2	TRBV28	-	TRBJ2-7	CASSLLTSGKGEQYF	TGTGCCAGCAGTTTATTGACTAGCGGGAAGGGCGAGCAGTACTTC
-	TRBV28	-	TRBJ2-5	CASSETGYQETQYF	TGTGCCAGCAGTGAAACAGGGTACCAAGAGACCCAGTACTTC
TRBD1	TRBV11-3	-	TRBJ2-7	CASSLDGTGAYEQYF	TGTGCCAGCAGCTTAGATGGGACAGGGGCCTACGAGCAGTACTTC
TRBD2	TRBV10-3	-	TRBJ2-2	CAISEPTSGLGELFF	TGTGCCATCAGTGAACCGACTAGCGGGCTCGGGGAGCTGTTTTTT
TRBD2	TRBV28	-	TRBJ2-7	CASSFWASGGDEQYF	TGTGCCAGCAGTTTCTGGGCTAGCGGGGGTGACGAGCAGTACTTC
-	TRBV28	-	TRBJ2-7	CASTLGVGGRSEQYF	TGTGCCAGCACCCTCGGGGTCGGGGGGCGTAGCGAGCAGTACTTC
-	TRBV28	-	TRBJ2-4	CASSFPGPLGDIQYF	TGTGCCAGCAGTTTCCCGGGACCCCTAGGAGACATTCAGTACTTC
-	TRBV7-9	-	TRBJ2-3	CASSPPAGAYTQYF	TGTGCCAGCAGCCCCCCGGCGGGGGCGTATACGCAGTATTTT
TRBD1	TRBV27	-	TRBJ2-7	CASSSGQGDSYEQYF	TGTGCCAGCAGTTCGGGACAGGGGGATTCCTACGAGCAGTACTTC
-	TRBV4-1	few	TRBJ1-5	CASSEEWGLNQPQHF	TGCGCCAGCAGCGAAGAATGGGGATTAAATCAGCCCCAGCATTTT
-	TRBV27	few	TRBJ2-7	CASSFGTHYEQYF	TGTGCCAGCAGTTTTGGGACACACTACGAGCAGTACTTC
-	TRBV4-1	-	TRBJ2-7	CASSQDSSSPYEQYF	TGCGCCAGCAGCCAAGATTCGAGTTCCCCCTACGAGCAGTACTTC
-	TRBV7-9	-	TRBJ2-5	CASSSGHPQETQYF	TGTGCCAGCAGCTCGGGACATCCACAAGAGACCCAGTACTTC
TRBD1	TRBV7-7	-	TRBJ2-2	CASSLDRPNTGELFF	TGTGCCAGCAGCCTGGACAGGCCGAACACCGGGGAGCTGTTTTTT
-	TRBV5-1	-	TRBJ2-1	CASSLRAGEQFF	TGCGCCAGCAGCTTGAGGGCAGGTGAGCAGTTCTTC
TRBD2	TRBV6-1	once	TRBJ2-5	CASREIGLAQETQYF	TGTGCCAGCAGGGAAATCGGACTAGCGCAAGAGACCCAGTACTTC
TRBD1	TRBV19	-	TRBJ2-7	CASSMEDRRISYEQYF	TGTGCCAGTAGTATGGAGGACAGGAGAATTTCCTACGAGCAGTACTTC
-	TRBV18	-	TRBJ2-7	CASSPTQDGWSEQYF	TGTGCCAGCTCCCCTACGCAGGATGGGTGGAGCGAGCAGTACTTC
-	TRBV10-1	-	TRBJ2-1	CASSELEGQNAQFF	TGCGCCAGCAGTGAGTTGGAGGGCCAAAATGCGCAGTTCTTC
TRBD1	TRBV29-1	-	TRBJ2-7	CSGLGQFYEQYF	TGCAGCGGGCTGGGACAGTTCTACGAGCAGTACTTC
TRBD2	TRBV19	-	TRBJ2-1	CASSPRLAGGNEQFF	TGTGCCAGTAGTCCGCGACTAGCGGGGGGGAATGAGCAGTTCTTC
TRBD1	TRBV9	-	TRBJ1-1	CASSPTGGGTEAFF	TGTGCCAGCAGCCCTACAGGGGGAGGTACTGAAGCTTTCTTT
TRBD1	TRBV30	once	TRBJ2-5	CAWQDRGGETQYF	TGTGCCTGGCAGGACAGGGGCGGGGAGACCCAGTACTTC
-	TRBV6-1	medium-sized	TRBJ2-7	CASSARDNGYEQYF	TGTGCCAGCAGTGCTCGGGACAACGGCTACGAGCAGTACTTC
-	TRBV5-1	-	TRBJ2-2	CASSLDTGSTGELFF	TGCGCCAGCAGCTTGGATACAGGATCCACCGGGGAGCTGTTTTTT
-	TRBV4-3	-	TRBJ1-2	CASSQLPDGIEGYTF	TGCGCCAGCAGCCAACTCCCGGACGGGATAGAGGGCTACACCTTC
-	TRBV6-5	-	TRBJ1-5	CASSVDTDNYQPQHF	TGTGCCAGCAGCGTAGACACCGACAACTATCAGCCCCAGCATTTT
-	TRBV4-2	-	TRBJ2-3	CASSQLEGVSDTQYF	TGTGCCAGCAGCCAACTGGAGGGAGTCTCAGATACGCAGTATTTT
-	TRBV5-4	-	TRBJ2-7	CASSSWDTYYEQYF	TGTGCCAGCAGCAGCTGGGACACCTACTACGAGCAGTACTTC
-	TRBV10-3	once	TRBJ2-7	CAISESLLADEQYF	TGTGCCATCAGTGAGTCTCTTTTGGCAGACGAGCAGTACTTC
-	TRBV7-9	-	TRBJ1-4	CASSLVGTEKLFF	TGTGCCAGCAGCTTAGTGGGAACTGAAAAACTGTTTTTT
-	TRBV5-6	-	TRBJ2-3	CASSLGGGGDTQYF	TGTGCCAGCAGCCTGGGGGGAGGAGGAGATACGCAGTATTTT
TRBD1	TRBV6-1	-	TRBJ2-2	CASRRQGDTGELFF	TGTGCCAGCCGTAGACAGGGAGACACCGGGGAGCTGTTTTTT
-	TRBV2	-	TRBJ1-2	CASSDQGRAYGYTF	TGTGCCAGCAGTGATCAGGGAAGGGCCTATGGCTACACCTTC
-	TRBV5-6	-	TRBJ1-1	CASSLVGTDEAFF	TGTGCCAGCAGCTTGGTAGGGACGGACGAAGCTTTCTTT
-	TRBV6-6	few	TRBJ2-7	CASSYGASYEQYF	TGTGCCAGCAGTTACGGGGCCTCCTACGAGCAGTACTTC
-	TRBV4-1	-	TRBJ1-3	CASSQYTSSGNTIYF	TGCGCCAGCAGCCAATACACGAGCTCTGGAAACACCATATATTTT
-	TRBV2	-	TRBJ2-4	CASSGRVGENIQYF	TGTGCCAGCAGTGGCAGGGTGGGGGAAAACATTCAGTACTTC
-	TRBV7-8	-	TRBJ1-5	CASSQRWDQPQHF	TGTGCCAGCAGCCAAAGGTGGGATCAGCCCCAGCATTTT
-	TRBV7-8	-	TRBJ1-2	CASSSQSPGHGYTF	TGTGCCAGCAGCTCCCAGAGTCCTGGGCATGGCTACACCTTC
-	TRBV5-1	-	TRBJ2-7	CASSLGSAPIYEQYF	TGCGCCAGCAGCTTGGGTAGTGCCCCGATCTACGAGCAGTACTTC
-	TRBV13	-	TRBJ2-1	CASSLQGSSYNEQFF	TGTGCCAGCAGCTTACAGGGGAGCTCCTACAATGAGCAGTTCTTC
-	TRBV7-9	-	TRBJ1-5	CASSLGNQPQHF	TGTGCCAGCAGCTTAGGGAATCAGCCCCAGCATTTT
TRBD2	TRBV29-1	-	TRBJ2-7	CSVGTSGRSNEYEQYF	TGCAGCGTAGGGACTAGCGGGAGATCTAATGAGTACGAGCAGTACTTC
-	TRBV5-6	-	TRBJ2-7	CASSLATQYEQYF	TGTGCCAGCAGCTTGGCCACCCAGTACGAGCAGTACTTC